The clone carrying this T cell receptor (beta chain) occurred a few times. This sample is part of a study of cytomegalovirus exposure and HLA in healthy donors. Amplification used 60 Vbeta primers and 13 Jbeta primers. Some clones are missing from TCRdb's copy, which holds only in-frame ones; the method was immunoSEQ multiplex PCR. The sample contains about 52,000 clones, roughly 53% of which appear only once. This CDR3 is built from 14 residues. Trimming pared 7 bases from V and 1 base from J, leaving 13 bases between. Germline V gene sequence: CDR1 SNHLY, CDR2 FYNNEI. The receptor's source is a human donor in good health. J is TRBJ1-1 and V is TRBV2, with a tentative D call TRBD1 (5 bases). Sequenced input: PBMCs. CDR3 region: CASIFRQSNTEAFF. The CDR3 nucleotides are TGTGCCAGCATCTTCCGACAGTCGAACACTGAAGCTTTCTTT. Supplemented by reference TRBV2 and TRBJ1-1, the full variable domain reads EPEVTQTPSHQVTQMGQEVILRCVPISNHLYFYWYRQILGQKVEFLVSFYNNEISEKSEIFDDQFSVERPDGSNFTLKIRSTKLEDSAMYFCASIFRQSNTEAFFGQGTRLTVV.